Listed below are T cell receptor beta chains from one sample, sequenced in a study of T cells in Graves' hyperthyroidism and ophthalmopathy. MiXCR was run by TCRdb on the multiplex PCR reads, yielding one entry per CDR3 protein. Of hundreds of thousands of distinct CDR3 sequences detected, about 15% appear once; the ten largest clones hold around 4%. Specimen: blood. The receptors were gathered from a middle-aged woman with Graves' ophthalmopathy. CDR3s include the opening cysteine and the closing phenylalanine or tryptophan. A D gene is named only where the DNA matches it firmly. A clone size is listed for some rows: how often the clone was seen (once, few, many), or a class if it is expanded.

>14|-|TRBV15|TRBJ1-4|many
TGTGCCACCAGCAGGCCGGGTGGAGATGAAAAACTGTTTTTT
CATSRPGGDEKLFF
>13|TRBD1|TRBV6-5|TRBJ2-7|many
TGTGCCAGCAGTTGGGACAGCTCCTACGAGCAGTACTTC
CASSWDSSYEQYF
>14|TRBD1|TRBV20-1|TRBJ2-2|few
TGCAGTGCTCCTACGGGACAGGTTAACGTGGAGCTGTTTTTT
CSAPTGQVNVELFF
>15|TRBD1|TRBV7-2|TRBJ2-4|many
TGTGCCAGCAGCACCGACAGGGTGTCCAAAAACATTCAGTACTTC
CASSTDRVSKNIQYF
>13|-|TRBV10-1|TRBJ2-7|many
TGCGCCAGCGGACGGGACGGAAAAGGCGAGCAGTACTTC
CASGRDGKGEQYF
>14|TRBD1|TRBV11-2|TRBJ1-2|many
TGTGCCAGCAGCACCTCGGACAGGGCAGCTGGCTACACCTTC
CASSTSDRAAGYTF
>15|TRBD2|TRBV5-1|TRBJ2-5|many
TGCGCCAGCAGCTTCGGTGCAGCGGGAGGAGAGACCCAGTACTTC
CASSFGAAGGETQYF
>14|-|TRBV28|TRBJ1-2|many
TGTGCCAGCAGTTCGACAGGAGAAAACTATGGCTACACCTTC
CASSSTGENYGYTF
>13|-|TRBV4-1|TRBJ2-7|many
TGCGCCAGCAGCCAAGTGGCCACGGGGGAGCAGTACTTC
CASSQVATGEQYF
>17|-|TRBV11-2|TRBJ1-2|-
TGTGCCAGCAGCTTAGTTGGAAGTGGTCAGAGAATCTATGGCTACACCTTC
CASSLVGSGQRIYGYTF
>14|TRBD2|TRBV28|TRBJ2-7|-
TGTGCCAGCGCCACGACTAGCGGGAGGAATGAGCAGTACTTC
CASATTSGRNEQYF
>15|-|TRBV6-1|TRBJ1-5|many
TGTGCCAGCAGGATTAGGGGACAACCTCAACAGCCCCAGCATTTT
CASRIRGQPQQPQHF
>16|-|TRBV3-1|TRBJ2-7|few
TGTGCCAGCAGCCACTCCCCTACAGGTCCGACCTACGAGCAGTACTTC
CASSHSPTGPTYEQYF
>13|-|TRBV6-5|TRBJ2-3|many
TGTGCCAGCAGTTACGGGTGGGCGGATACGCAGTATTTT
CASSYGWADTQYF
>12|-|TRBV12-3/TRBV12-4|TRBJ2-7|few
TGTGCCAGCAGTTTATACCGGTCCGAGCAGTACTTC
CASSLYRSEQYF
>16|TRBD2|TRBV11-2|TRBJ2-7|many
TGTGCCAGCAGCTCCGGACTAGCGGGAGGTAAATCAGTGCAGTACTTC
CASSSGLAGGKSVQYF
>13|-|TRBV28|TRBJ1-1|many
TGTGCCAGCAGTTTACTAAAGGGCCTTGAAGCTTTCTTT
CASSLLKGLEAFF
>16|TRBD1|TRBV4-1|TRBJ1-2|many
TGCGCCAGCAGCCCCTTGACAGGGTCGGCTAACTATGGCTACACCTTC
CASSPLTGSANYGYTF
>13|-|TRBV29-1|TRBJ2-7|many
TGCAGCGCTCAAGCTGCAAGCTCCTACGAGCAGTACTTC
CSAQAASSYEQYF
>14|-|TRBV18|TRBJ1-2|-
TGTGCCAGCTCTGGCGGGCTAACCTACTATGGCTACACCTTC
CASSGGLTYYGYTF
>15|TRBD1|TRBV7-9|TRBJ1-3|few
TGTGCCAGCAGCCCCGGACAGGGCGCGAGAAACACCATATATTTT
CASSPGQGARNTIYF
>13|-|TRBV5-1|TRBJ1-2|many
TGCGCCAGCAGCTTGGCGGTAGGATCTGGCTACACCTTC
CASSLAVGSGYTF
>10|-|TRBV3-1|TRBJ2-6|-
TGTGCCAGCGGGGCCAACGTCCTGACTTTC
CASGANVLTF
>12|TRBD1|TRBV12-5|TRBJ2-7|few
TGTGCTAGTGGTTTCGAGGGGGCCGAGCAGTACTTC
CASGFEGAEQYF
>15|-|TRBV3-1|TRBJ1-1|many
TGTGCCAGCAGCCAAGAACCCGAGATCCGCGGGGGGGCTTTCTTT
CASSQEPEIRGGAFF
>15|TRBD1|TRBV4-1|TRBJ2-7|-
TGCGCCAGCAGCCAAGTTACAGGGGGGACCGGCGAGCAGTACTTC
CASSQVTGGTGEQYF
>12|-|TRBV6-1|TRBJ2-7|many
TGTGCCACCCTAGCCGTCTCCTACGAGCAGTACTTC
CATLAVSYEQYF
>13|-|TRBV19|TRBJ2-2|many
TGTGCCAGCCACAGGGATCGGGGCGGGGAGCTGTTTTTT
CASHRDRGGELFF
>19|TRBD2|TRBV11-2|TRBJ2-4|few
TGTGCCAGCACCCCGAGGGGGCTAGCGGGAGGTCTAGCCAAAAACATTCAGTACTTC
CASTPRGLAGGLAKNIQYF
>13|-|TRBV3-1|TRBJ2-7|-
TGTGCCAGCAGCCAAGCCTCGGCGGGCCGGCAGTACTTC
CASSQASAGRQYF
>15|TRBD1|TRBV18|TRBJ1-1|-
TGTGCCAGCTCACAACGGACAGGGGAGAACACTGAAGCTTTCTTT
CASSQRTGENTEAFF
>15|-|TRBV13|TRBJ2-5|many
TGTGCCAGCAGCTTGCTCCCTCACGGGAGAGAGACCCAGTACTTC
CASSLLPHGRETQYF
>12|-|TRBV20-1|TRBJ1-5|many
TGCAGTGCCTTACGTTACAATCAGCCCCAGCATTTT
CSALRYNQPQHF
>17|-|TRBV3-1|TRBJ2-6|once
TGTGCCAGCAGCCAAGATTTGTGGGTATCTGGGGCCAACGTCCTGGCTTTC
CASSQDLWVSGANVLAF
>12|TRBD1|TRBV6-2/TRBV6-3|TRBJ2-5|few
TGTGCCAGCGTGGGACAGCAAGAGACCCAGTACTTC
CASVGQQETQYF
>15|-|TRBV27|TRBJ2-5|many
TGTGCCAGCAGTTCTGGGGGGAGGCTTCGCCAGACCCAGTACTTC
CASSSGGRLRQTQYF
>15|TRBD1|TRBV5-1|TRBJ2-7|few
TGCGCCAGCAGCTTATCGGGACAGGTATATCGCGAGCAGTACTTC
CASSLSGQVYREQYF
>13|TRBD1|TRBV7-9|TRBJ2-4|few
TGTGCCAGCAGCCGACAGGGAATGGACATTCAGTACTTC
CASSRQGMDIQYF
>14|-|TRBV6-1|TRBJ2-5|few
TGTGCCAGCAGCCGGGGGGCGGGTCAAGAGACCCAGTACTTC
CASSRGAGQETQYF
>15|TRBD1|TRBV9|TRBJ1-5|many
TGTGCCAGCAGCGGGGGGACAGCCGTCAATCAGCCCCAGCATTTT
CASSGGTAVNQPQHF
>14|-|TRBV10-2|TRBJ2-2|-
TGCGCCAGCAGTGAAAGGAAGAACACCGGGGAGCTGTTTTTT
CASSERKNTGELFF
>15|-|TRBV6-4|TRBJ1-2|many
TGTGCCAGCAGTAGACTCGGAAGGGAAGCCTATGGCTACACCTTC
CASSRLGREAYGYTF
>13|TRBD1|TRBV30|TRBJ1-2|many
TGTGCCTGGAGCGGGGGACAGGGGGACGGCTACACCTTC
CAWSGGQGDGYTF
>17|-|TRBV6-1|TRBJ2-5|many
TGTGCCAGCACCCCTACGGGTGGCCCCCACCGTGGGGAGACCCAGTACTTC
CASTPTGGPHRGETQYF
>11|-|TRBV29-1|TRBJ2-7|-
TGCAGCGTTGTTCACGGATACGAGCAGTACTTC
CSVVHGYEQYF
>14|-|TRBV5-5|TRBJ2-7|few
TGTGCCAGCAGCTCCAGGGGATCAACCTACGAGCAGTACTTC
CASSSRGSTYEQYF
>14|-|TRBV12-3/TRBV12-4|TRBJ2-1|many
TGTGCCAGCAGTTTGAGGCAGGACCACAATGAGCAGTTCTTC
CASSLRQDHNEQFF
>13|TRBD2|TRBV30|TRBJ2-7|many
TGTGCCGGCGCGGCTAGCGGGTCCCAGGGGCAGTACTTC
CAGAASGSQGQYF
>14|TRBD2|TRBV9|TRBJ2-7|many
TGTGCCAGCAGCGTATCTAGCGGAGGCTACGAGCAGTACTTC
CASSVSSGGYEQYF
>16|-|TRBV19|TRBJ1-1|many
TGTGCCAGCACCCAGGCGGGGGGGAACTTGAACACTGAAGCTTTCTTT
CASTQAGGNLNTEAFF
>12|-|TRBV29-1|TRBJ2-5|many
TGCAGCGTTGAAGAGATAGGGAAGGCCCAGTACTTC
CSVEEIGKAQYF
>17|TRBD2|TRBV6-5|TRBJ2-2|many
TGTGCCAGCAGTTACTCGACGGGCGGGAGTTTTGGCGGGGAGCTGTTTTTT
CASSYSTGGSFGGELFF
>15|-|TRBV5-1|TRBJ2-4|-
TGCGCCAGCAGCGCGCTATGGGGTCCAAAAAACATTCAGTACTTC
CASSALWGPKNIQYF